This passage covers 26 T cell receptor beta chains from one sample sequenced in a study of T-cell reconstitution after alpha-beta-depleted transplantation in children. Preparation of the TCRbeta library involved a method that used unique molecular identifiers. TCRdb itself ran the PCR reads through MiXCR, one entry per CDR3 protein. The profile covers 800,000 to 1,000,000 distinct CDR3 sequences, with about 30% appearing a single time and roughly 28% taken by the ten largest. Specimen: PBMCs, mostly from graft donor cells, collected 360 days after TCRalphabeta/CD19-depleted stem cell transplant. The receptors derive from a boy in the first two years of life who had a stem cell transplant for SCID, so the T cells may come from the graft donor.

This clonotype was recorded a few times. CDR3 loop: CASSVVGRATEAFF. The CDR3 DNA sequence: TGTGCCAGCAGCGTCGTCGGCAGGGCCACTGAAGCTTTCTTT. The genes are TRBV9 and TRBJ1-1; possibly TRBD1 for D (5 bases). This CDR3 spans 14 amino acids. Trimming removed 2 bases at V and 4 bases at J, with 12 bases between. Looked up from germline, CDR1 is SGDLS and CDR2 is YYNGEE.

This clonotype has a handful of counts. J is TRBJ2-7 and V is TRBV5-1, with 10 bases matching TRBD1. Trimming took 2 bases from V and 3 from J; bases not matched to a gene: 14. Germline assignment: CDR1 SGHRS and CDR2 YFSETQ. The CDR3 loop spans 18 amino acids. The CDR3 region is CASSFSGPLRTGGYEQYF. For the CDR3, the DNA is TGCGCCAGCAGCTTTTCTGGTCCACTCAGGACAGGGGGCTACGAGCAGTACTTC.

The chain has TRBV29-1 and TRBJ1-2, with D tentatively TRBD1 (5 bases). Germline values: CDR1 SQVTM, CDR2 ANQGSEA. The CDR3 loop spans 11 amino acids. With 5 bases removed from V and 8 bases from J, the gap between germline ends came to 12 bases. CDR3 sequence reads: CSVPGPGGYTF. In DNA form, the CDR3 reads TGCAGCGTTCCGGGGCCAGGAGGCTACACCTTC.

This clonotype appeared once. The chain recombines TRBV29-1 with TRBJ2-1, with D unclear. From germline, CDR1 is SQVTM and CDR2 ANQGSEA. The CDR3 runs 12 residues. Between the trimmed V and J ends, which lost 7 bases and 4 bases, there was a span of 11 bases. CDR3 DNA sequence: TGCAGCGGTAGGTCCTCATACAATGAGCAGTTCTTC. This translates into CSGRSSYNEQFF.

V and J are TRBV12-3 or TRBV12-4 and TRBJ2-2; D call uncertain. V lost 3 bases and J 0 bases, leaving 11 bases between the germline ends. The CDR3 consists of 16 residues. The CDR3 sequence: CASSFPGKANTGELFF. CDR3 nucleotides: TGTGCCAGCAGTTTCCCTGGGAAGGCGAACACCGGGGAGCTGTTTTTT.

This clonotype was picked up a small number of times. DNA of the CDR3: TGCAGCGTTGAACCTCTGGACAGGATTTATGGCTACACCTTC. It specifies CSVEPLDRIYGYTF. This chain joins TRBV29-1 and TRBJ1-2, with TRBD1 matching over 7 bases. CDR3 length: 14 residues. J gave up 5 bases and V 2 bases, and 8 bases lay outside the gene matches. Germline V gene data show CDR1 as SQVTM and CDR2 as ANQGSEA.

The chain joins TRBV11-1 to TRBJ2-2, with D perhaps TRBD1 or TRBD2 (5 bases each). Trimming cost V 6 bases and J 0 bases, with 8 bases left between them. The germline V gene encodes CDR1 SGHAT and CDR2 FQDESV (reference sequence). The CDR3 consists of 14 residues. Here the CDR3 reads CASRGTPNTGELFF. The CDR3 region has the DNA TGTGCCAGCAGGGGGACCCCGAACACCGGGGAGCTGTTTTTT.

The V and J genes are TRBV20-1 and TRBJ2-3; 15 bases fit TRBD2. The CDR3 runs to 17 residues. CDR1 is DFQATT, CDR2 SNEGSKA, per germline (reference sequence). The ends lost 5 bases at V and 4 bases at J; junction bases unmatched: 10. The CDR3 here is CSAAGTSGGQGPDTQYF. In nucleotides, the CDR3 is TGCAGTGCTGCCGGGACTAGCGGGGGGCAAGGGCCAGATACGCAGTATTTT.

The genes are TRBV12-3 or TRBV12-4 and TRBJ2-7; D possibly matches TRBD1 or TRBD2 (5 bases each). The V end lost 5 bases, the J end lost 5 bases, and 10 bases lay between the germline ends. This CDR3 comprises 12 residues. In nucleotides, the CDR3 is TGTGCCAGCAGTGAGTGGGGGAACGAGCAGTACTTC. Amino acid sequence: CASSEWGNEQYF.

This sequence joins TRBV4-3 and TRBJ2-2; perhaps TRBD1 as D (5 bases). Germline values: CDR1 LGHNA, CDR2 YSLEER. The CDR3 runs 17 residues. V lost 0 bases and J lost 6, with 17 bases in between. The CDR3 sequence: CASSQEGLVGSSGELFF. The CDR3 DNA reads as TGCGCCAGCAGCCAAGAGGGGCTGGTCGGTTCGTCCGGGGAGCTGTTTTTT.

J is TRBJ2-5 and V is TRBV7-9; 13 nucleotides align to TRBD2. The germline gives CDR1 SEHNR, CDR2 FQNEAQ (reference sequence). The ends lost 6 bases at V and 2 bases at J; junction bases unmatched: 3. CDR3 length equals 15 residues. CDR3 sequence (DNA): TGTGCCAGCAGAACGGGACTAGCGGGGCAAGAGACCCAGTACTTC. As protein: CASRTGLAGQETQYF.

V usage is TRBV6-6 and J usage is TRBJ2-5; D not certain. The CDR3 is 13 amino acids. V was trimmed by 6 bases and J by 1 base, leaving 9 bases between them. Germline lookup yields CDR1 MNHNY and CDR2 SVGAGI (reference sequence). The chain's CDR3 is CASRDLIQETQYF. CDR3 DNA: TGTGCCAGCAGGGATCTAATCCAAGAGACCCAGTACTTC.

There are a few counts of this clonotype. The chain has TRBV5-1 and TRBJ1-1; 7 bases map to TRBD1. CDR3 length: 15 amino acids. Germline trimming cut 5 bases from V and 0 bases from J; bases unmatched to any gene: 7. Germline loops: CDR1 SGHRS, CDR2 YFSETQ. CDR3 in DNA: TGCGCCAGCAGGTGGACAGGAGGGATGAACACTGAAGCTTTCTTT. This encodes CASRWTGGMNTEAFF.

The chain joins TRBV20-1 to TRBJ2-4, with D hard to call. This CDR3 is 15 amino acids long. The V gene lost 3 bases and the J gene lost 0 bases, with 12 bases spanning the gap. Germline V gene sequence: CDR1 DFQATT, CDR2 SNEGSKA (reference sequence). For the CDR3, the DNA is TGCAGTGCTAGGGAGCAGACACTAGCCAAAAACATTCAGTACTTC. Amino acid sequence: CSAREQTLAKNIQYF.

J is TRBJ1-2 and V is TRBV3-1; tentative D call: TRBD1 (5 bases). In germline, CDR1 is LGHDT, CDR2 YNNKEL (reference sequence). This CDR3 is 14 amino acids long. V lost 1 base to trimming and J lost 7 bases, with 13 bases between them. The CDR3 is CASSQGLGVVGYTF. For the CDR3, the DNA is TGTGCCAGCAGCCAAGGTTTGGGGGTTGTTGGCTACACCTTC.

The rearrangement joins TRBV6-1 to TRBJ2-3; D call uncertain. CDR3 size: 15 residues. V lost 9 bases to trimming and J lost 2 bases, with 18 bases between them. Germline lookup yields CDR1 MNHNS and CDR2 SASEGT. The CDR3 here is CASRQSILNTDTQYF. The CDR3 bases are TGTGCCAGTAGACAATCGATCCTAAACACAGATACGCAGTATTTT.

V and J are TRBV7-2 and TRBJ2-5; the D gene is possibly TRBD1 (6 bases). Trimming took off 1 base at V and 5 bases at J, with 14 bases between the two ends. Germline V lookup: CDR1 SGHTA, CDR2 FQGNSA. This CDR3 is 15 amino acids long. The CDR3: CASSLGVGRGETQYF. DNA of the CDR3: TGTGCCAGCAGCTTAGGGGTGGGAAGGGGGGAGACCCAGTACTTC.

The CDR3 reads CASSKGQVKNIQYF. The DNA of the CDR3 is TGTGCCAGCAGTAAGGGACAAGTCAAAAACATTCAGTACTTC. The J gene is TRBJ2-4, the V gene TRBV12-3 or TRBV12-4, with TRBD1 as a possible D gene (6 bases). CDR3 length: 14 residues. V gave up 5 bases and J gave up 3 bases, with 11 bases separating them.

A few counts support this clonotype. This chain joins TRBV20-1 and TRBJ2-7, with TRBD2 matching 9 bases. V lost 2 bases and J lost 5; bases outside the gene matches: 13. Germline CDR1 DFQATT, CDR2 SNEGSKA (reference sequence). The CDR3 has 16 residues. The CDR3 sequence: CSARPSGLASNHEQYF. The CDR3 region has the DNA TGCAGTGCTAGACCTTCGGGACTAGCCTCCAACCACGAGCAGTACTTC.

CDR3 sequence: CASSYGGVFTEAFF. CDR3 sequence (DNA): TGTGCCAGCAGTTACGGCGGGGTTTTCACTGAAGCTTTCTTT. V and J are TRBV6-2 or TRBV6-3 and TRBJ1-1; unclear D gene. Germline lookup yields CDR1 MNHEY and CDR2 SVGEGT. CDR3 length equals 14 residues. Trimming removed 2 bases at V and 4 bases at J, with 11 bases between.

The chain combines TRBV4-2 with TRBJ2-7; D is possibly TRBD1 (5 bases). Trimming took off 3 bases at V and 4 bases at J, with 16 bases between the two ends. Germline-derived CDR1 and CDR2 are LGHNA and YNFKEQ. CDR3 length equals 15 residues. CDR3 nucleotide sequence: TGTGCCAGCAGCCACAGGGCCAAAACAGAGTACGAGCAGTACTTC. Residues: CASSHRAKTEYEQYF.

This sequence joins TRBV7-9 and TRBJ2-1; TRBD2 matches 8 bases. The V gene's germline CDR1 is SEHNR and CDR2 FQNEAQ (reference sequence). This CDR3 spans 15 amino acids. The V and J ends lost 2 bases and 7 bases, in that order; junction bases with no gene match: 7. CDR3 residues: CASSLTGGARNEQFF. The CDR3 nucleotides read TGTGCCAGCAGCTTAACGGGGGGGGCGAGGAATGAGCAGTTCTTC.

The chain uses TRBV28 and TRBJ2-3; TRBD2 matches at 10 bases. Trimming at V came to 5 bases and at J to 5 bases, leaving 7 bases not matched to a gene. CDR3 length: 15 residues. Germline V gene sequence: CDR1 MDHEN, CDR2 SYDVKM. The CDR3 sequence: CASSDLLAGLDTQYF. The DNA for the CDR3 is TGTGCCAGCAGTGATCTACTAGCGGGGTTAGATACGCAGTATTTT.

The chain uses TRBV15 and TRBJ2-1, with 7 positions matching TRBD1. V gave up 0 bases and J gave up 8 bases; unmatched junction bases: 7. This CDR3 has 15 amino acids. Germline V CDR1 and CDR2: LNHNV, YYDKDF (reference sequence). Here the CDR3 reads CATSREETGNHEQFF. The CDR3 coding sequence is TGTGCCACCAGCAGAGAAGAGACAGGGAATCATGAGCAGTTCTTC.

The chain uses TRBV20-1 and TRBJ1-1, with D possibly being TRBD1 (6 bases). The germline V gene has CDR1 DFQATT and CDR2 SNEGSKA (reference sequence). Trimming removed 3 bases at V and 3 bases at J, with 11 bases between. The CDR3 is made up of 13 amino acids. CDR3 in amino acids: CSASEDSYTEAFF. The DNA for the CDR3 is TGCAGTGCTAGTGAGGACAGCTACACTGAAGCTTTCTTT.

This clonotype has only a few counts. The DNA of the CDR3 is TGTGCCATCGTAAGGCCGGGAGAGCAGTTCTTC. It translates to CAIVRPGEQFF. The V and J genes are TRBV12-3 or TRBV12-4 and TRBJ2-1; the D gene is possibly TRBD2 (5 bases). V gave up 10 bases and J gave up 10 bases, with 14 bases separating them. This CDR3 contains 11 residues.